What follows describes a single TCR beta chain. No antigen is known for it. No base quality values were provided; no much bigger clone lies one nucleotide off. This sample stems from a study of tumor-infiltrating lymphocytes in localized non-small cell lung cancer (dated by TCRdb to the early 2020s). Concerning the study at large: The cohort covered several histologies, both smokers and never-smokers, and patients whose samples were collected after neoadjuvant chemotherapy. Each patient contributed resected tumor tissue and uninvolved lung tissue from the same patient, described as non-adjacent to the tumor. Flow cytometry, multiplex immunofluorescence, RNA-seq, exome sequencing and proteomics were applied to the same patients as TCR sequencing, which was one of several integrated assays. In total, the ICON cohort was made up of some 160 surgical patients who had localized non-small cell lung cancer and whose tumors were resected. The paired tumor versus uninvolved lung comparison of immunoSEQ T-cell fraction included roughly 60 patients. The investigation overall reported the following: Higher T cell infiltration in tumors than in uninvolved lung tissue was supported by TCRbeta sequencing, consistent with immunofluorescence CD3 counts. Recurrence-free survival showed no association with tumor T-cell fraction measured by TCR sequencing (p = 0.61). TCR-derived T-cell fraction did not differ between the flow cytometry-defined immunotypes IM1 (good prognosis) and IM2 (poor prognosis). Because different pieces of the same tissue were used for different assays, technical variation could not be separated from intratumor heterogeneity. Since assay coverage differed from patient to patient depending on how much tissue was available, TCR sequencing was done for only a subset of the cohort.

TCR sequencing with the immunoSEQ assay provided the T-cell fraction in tumor and uninvolved lung tissue. Processing in the source paper ran as follows. For survival analysis, patients were divided into high (upper tertile) and low (lower two tertiles) T-cell fraction groups, which were compared by log-rank test. A signed-rank test was used to check for differences in T-cell fraction between paired tumor and uninvolved lung. TCRdb stores this immuneACCESS table with in-frame sequences only. Part of the clones is absent; in the studies checked, under half of the shortfall reflects unresolved V genes, and no reason is known for the rest. Clone size and the V and J calls come from that table; the DNA yielded D and trimming. Present in this sample are roughly 25,000 clones, approximately 70% of which were seen just once. Approximately 14% of the sample goes to the ten largest clones. The first patient joined ICON in the first half of 2016, and enrollment wrapped up when the last patient was enrolled in September 2018. A subcohort of some 75 patients provided fresh tumor and matched uninvolved tissue for in-depth immune analyses, with TCR sequencing among those analyses. DNA for TCR sequencing was isolated from bulk tissue, and no cell sorting was done.

From its cysteine to its phenylalanine, the CDR3 spans 13 amino acids. Only CDR3 DNA is held: 39 bases, read in frame from base 1. Looking up the germline V gene (reference sequence) yields CDR1 MNHNY and CDR2 SVGAGI. The junction carries 8 bases between V and J, which are trimmed by 2 bases and 5 bases respectively. The chain joins TRBV6-6 to TRBJ2-3, with no reliable assignment of the D segment. The material sequenced was lung tumor tissue. The sequence was obtained from a human donor with non-small cell lung cancer. The bases are TGTGCCAGCAGTTACAGATGGGGAGATACGCAGTATTTT. Its product reads: CASSYRWGDTQYF.